The rows below give T cell receptor beta chains drawn from one sample of a study of cytomegalovirus exposure and HLA in healthy donors. Repertoires were generated with immunoSEQ multiplex PCR, while TCRdb's copy carries only in-frame clones and drops some. The data show some 200,000 clones, more than 60% seen once. Sequencing was performed on PBMCs. These receptors originate from a man in his forties or fifties in good health and CMV-seronegative. The CDR3 runs from the conserved cysteine through the conserved F or W. Fields, in order: clone size, J gene, D gene, V gene, CDR3 protein, CDR3 DNA. D genes are given only for firm matches. Clone size, where shown, is once, few, many, or a class for clones that have expanded.

clone size: once
J gene: TRBJ2-2
D gene: TRBD1
V gene: TRBV27
CDR3 protein: CASKGQGAGGLFF
CDR3 DNA: TGTGCCAGCAAAGGACAGGGCGCCGGGGGGCTGTTTTTT

clone size: .
J gene: TRBJ2-1
D gene: .
V gene: TRBV9
CDR3 protein: CASSVGTSNEQFF
CDR3 DNA: TGTGCCAGCAGCGTAGGGACTTCAAATGAGCAGTTCTTC

clone size: .
J gene: TRBJ1-5
D gene: TRBD1
V gene: TRBV28
CDR3 protein: CAYGRGRGQPQHF
CDR3 DNA: TGTGCCTATGGCAGGGGGCGCGGGCAGCCCCAGCATTTT

clone size: .
J gene: TRBJ2-2
D gene: TRBD2
V gene: TRBV27
CDR3 protein: CASSFYFGGGDAGELFF
CDR3 DNA: TGTGCCAGCAGCTTTTACTTCGGGGGGGGAGACGCCGGGGAGCTGTTTTTT

clone size: .
J gene: TRBJ2-3
D gene: TRBD1
V gene: TRBV28
CDR3 protein: CASSLLGQGSPDTQYF
CDR3 DNA: TGTGCCAGCAGTTTATTGGGACAGGGATCCCCAGATACGCAGTATTTT

clone size: .
J gene: TRBJ2-5
D gene: .
V gene: TRBV7-3
CDR3 protein: CASSDPGETQYF
CDR3 DNA: TGTGCCAGCAGCGACCCCGGGGAGACCCAGTACTTC

clone size: .
J gene: TRBJ2-5
D gene: TRBD2
V gene: TRBV5-1
CDR3 protein: CASSLHGAGALETQYF
CDR3 DNA: TGCGCCAGCAGCTTGCATGGAGCGGGAGCTTTAGAGACCCAGTACTTC

clone size: .
J gene: TRBJ1-5
D gene: .
V gene: TRBV4-2
CDR3 protein: CASSQESAEYQPQHF
CDR3 DNA: TGTGCCAGCAGCCAAGAGTCAGCGGAATATCAGCCCCAGCATTTT

clone size: .
J gene: TRBJ1-1
D gene: .
V gene: TRBV30
CDR3 protein: CAWGGQWDTEAFF
CDR3 DNA: TGTGCCTGGGGGGGACAATGGGACACTGAAGCTTTCTTT

clone size: .
J gene: TRBJ2-7
D gene: TRBD1
V gene: TRBV2
CDR3 protein: CASSPGTGGHEQYF
CDR3 DNA: TGTGCCAGCAGCCCCGGGACAGGGGGACACGAGCAGTACTTC

clone size: once
J gene: TRBJ1-1
D gene: .
V gene: TRBV29-1
CDR3 protein: CSTSQMNTEAFF
CDR3 DNA: TGCAGCACCTCACAGATGAACACTGAAGCTTTCTTT

clone size: .
J gene: TRBJ2-5
D gene: .
V gene: TRBV5-1
CDR3 protein: CASSLVPGQETQYF
CDR3 DNA: TGCGCCAGCAGCTTGGTCCCAGGGCAGGAGACCCAGTACTTC

clone size: .
J gene: TRBJ2-1
D gene: TRBD1
V gene: TRBV4-2
CDR3 protein: CASSQEGQGYYEQFF
CDR3 DNA: TGTGCCAGCAGCCAAGAGGGACAGGGGTATTATGAGCAGTTCTTC

clone size: .
J gene: TRBJ2-1
D gene: .
V gene: TRBV4-2
CDR3 protein: CASLQMGPNNEQFF
CDR3 DNA: TGTGCCAGCTTGCAAATGGGGCCGAACAATGAGCAGTTCTTC

clone size: .
J gene: TRBJ1-4
D gene: TRBD1
V gene: TRBV29-1
CDR3 protein: CSVAVGGTGKSEKLFF
CDR3 DNA: TGCAGCGTTGCGGTAGGGGGGACAGGGAAGAGTGAAAAACTGTTTTTT

clone size: .
J gene: TRBJ1-4
D gene: TRBD1
V gene: TRBV18
CDR3 protein: CASSPPGQVNNEKLFF
CDR3 DNA: TGTGCCAGCTCACCACCAGGACAGGTCAATAATGAAAAACTGTTTTTT

clone size: .
J gene: TRBJ2-5
D gene: TRBD1
V gene: TRBV5-1
CDR3 protein: CASSSRTGEETQYF
CDR3 DNA: TGCGCCAGCAGCTCCCGGACAGGGGAAGAGACCCAGTACTTC

clone size: .
J gene: TRBJ2-7
D gene: TRBD1
V gene: TRBV30
CDR3 protein: CAWDPGQATSYEQYF
CDR3 DNA: TGTGCCTGGGACCCGGGACAGGCAACCTCCTACGAGCAGTACTTC

clone size: .
J gene: TRBJ2-4
D gene: TRBD2
V gene: TRBV6-5
CDR3 protein: CASSWGLGKNIQYF
CDR3 DNA: TGTGCCAGCAGTTGGGGACTAGGCAAAAACATTCAGTACTTC

clone size: .
J gene: TRBJ2-1
D gene: TRBD2
V gene: TRBV6-1
CDR3 protein: CASSTRLAEHNEQFF
CDR3 DNA: TGTGCCAGCAGTACTCGACTAGCGGAGCACAATGAGCAGTTCTTC

clone size: few
J gene: TRBJ2-7
D gene: .
V gene: TRBV28
CDR3 protein: CASSPWSSTDYEQYF
CDR3 DNA: TGTGCCAGCAGCCCGTGGTCGAGTACTGACTACGAGCAGTACTTC

clone size: .
J gene: TRBJ2-7
D gene: .
V gene: TRBV29-1
CDR3 protein: CSATRGLYEQYF
CDR3 DNA: TGCAGCGCCACTAGAGGGCTATACGAGCAGTACTTC

clone size: .
J gene: TRBJ2-1
D gene: TRBD1
V gene: TRBV25-1
CDR3 protein: CASSAYRGDEQFF
CDR3 DNA: TGTGCCAGCAGTGCATACAGGGGCGATGAGCAGTTCTTC

clone size: .
J gene: TRBJ2-7
D gene: TRBD2
V gene: TRBV27
CDR3 protein: CASSLAPGGFEQYF
CDR3 DNA: TGTGCCAGCAGTTTGGCCCCCGGGGGGTTCGAGCAGTACTTC

clone size: .
J gene: TRBJ1-2
D gene: .
V gene: TRBV30
CDR3 protein: CAWSVAETNYGYTF
CDR3 DNA: TGTGCCTGGAGTGTAGCGGAGACTAACTATGGCTACACCTTC

clone size: .
J gene: TRBJ2-7
D gene: TRBD2
V gene: TRBV5-8
CDR3 protein: CASSFGLAGGPVSEQYF
CDR3 DNA: TGTGCCAGCAGCTTTGGACTAGCGGGAGGGCCTGTGAGCGAGCAGTACTTC

clone size: .
J gene: TRBJ1-3
D gene: .
V gene: TRBV25-1
CDR3 protein: CASSEQGPSGNTIYF
CDR3 DNA: TGTGCCAGCAGTGAACAGGGTCCCTCTGGAAACACCATATATTTT

clone size: few
J gene: TRBJ2-7
D gene: .
V gene: TRBV27
CDR3 protein: CASSLSTGSYEQYF
CDR3 DNA: TGTGCCAGCAGTTTATCAACAGGGAGTTACGAGCAGTACTTC

clone size: .
J gene: TRBJ2-1
D gene: .
V gene: TRBV18
CDR3 protein: CASSRDHGTSRNEQFF
CDR3 DNA: TGTGCCAGCTCACGGGACCACGGGACTTCTAGGAATGAGCAGTTCTTC

clone size: .
J gene: TRBJ1-2
D gene: TRBD1
V gene: TRBV25-1
CDR3 protein: CASSGTGNFYGYTF
CDR3 DNA: TGTGCCAGCAGTGGGACAGGAAACTTCTATGGCTACACCTTC

clone size: .
J gene: TRBJ1-2
D gene: .
V gene: TRBV27
CDR3 protein: CASGGMPGGDGYTF
CDR3 DNA: TGTGCCAGCGGAGGAATGCCCGGGGGGGATGGCTACACCTTC

clone size: once
J gene: TRBJ1-1
D gene: .
V gene: TRBV6-5
CDR3 protein: CASSQGTEAFF
CDR3 DNA: TGTGCCAGCAGCCAGGGTACCGAAGCTTTCTTT

clone size: .
J gene: TRBJ1-4
D gene: .
V gene: TRBV2
CDR3 protein: CASSRRAPGLFF
CDR3 DNA: TGTGCCAGCAGTCGCAGGGCCCCGGGTCTGTTTTTT

clone size: .
J gene: TRBJ2-6
D gene: TRBD1
V gene: TRBV18
CDR3 protein: CASSPPQGVDSGANVLTF
CDR3 DNA: TGTGCCAGCTCACCACCGCAGGGGGTCGACTCTGGGGCCAACGTCCTGACTTTC

clone size: .
J gene: TRBJ2-5
D gene: TRBD2
V gene: TRBV28
CDR3 protein: CASSSGSKETQYF
CDR3 DNA: TGTGCCAGCAGCAGCGGGAGTAAAGAGACCCAGTACTTC